This entry describes one T cell receptor (beta chain). This sample is part of a study of Ad26.COV2.S vaccination and SARS-CoV-2 variants. Looking at the study overall: Ad26.COV2.S shots went into the muscle once or twice, 56 days apart.

The data were produced by immunoSEQ multiplex PCR, yet TCRdb's version contains in-frame clones alone and is incomplete. The data show 450,000 to 550,000 clones, approximately 89% seen once. Indicated treatment: roughly 18 received Ad26.COV2.S at low or high dose, single or two shots; 5 received placebo; per-sample allocation not given. Sampling was performed 63 days after the first vaccine or placebo injection. Expressing Wuhan-strain SARS-CoV-2 spike, an Ad26 vector served as the vaccine. The V segment lost 8 bases and the J segment 6 bases; nucleotides outside the gene matches: 9. Germline CDR1 and CDR2: SGHTA and FQGTGA. The CDR3 consists of 14 residues.

This receptor was taken from a person between 18 and 59 years old who received the Ad26.COV2.S COVID-19 vaccine or a placebo. This rearrangement joins TRBV7-3 to TRBJ2-1; 8 positions agree with TRBD2. The sequences come from peripheral blood, collected in a trial of Ad26.COV2.S vaccine versus placebo. In nucleotides, the CDR3 is TGTGCCAGCGGCCGGACTAGCAGCTCCAATGAGCAGTTCTTC. Amino acids: CASGRTSSSNEQFF. The entire variable domain, with the rest obtained from reference TRBV7-3 and TRBJ2-1, is as follows: GAGVSQTPSNKVTEKGKYVELRCDPISGHTALYWYRQSLGQGPEFLIYFQGTGAADDSGLPNDRFFAVRPEGSVSTLKIQRTERGDSAVYLCASGRTSSSNEQFFGPGTRLTVL.